These 5 T cell receptor beta chains were sequenced from one sample in a study of cytomegalovirus exposure and HLA in healthy donors. The study ran its PCR with 60 Vbeta and 13 Jbeta primers. The repertoire was sequenced with immunoSEQ multiplex PCR; TCRdb's copy has only in-frame clones and lacks some. Here the sample spans some 130,000 clones, 65% to 80% being singletons. Material: PBMCs. The receptors come from a male donor in good health and CMV-seropositive.

This rearrangement joins TRBV2 to TRBJ2-1, with TRBD1 matching over 10 bases. The length of the CDR3 is 15 residues. The germline V gene has CDR1 SNHLY and CDR2 FYNNEI. V dropped 6 bases and J dropped 5; count of bases not matched to a gene: 7. The CDR3 here is CASRYDRGRNNEQFF. Here the CDR3 DNA reads TGTGCCAGCAGATACGACAGGGGGCGAAACAATGAGCAGTTCTTC.

This rearrangement joins TRBV5-1 to TRBJ2-7, with TRBD1 as a possible D gene (6 bases). Trimming removed 0 bases at V and 0 bases at J, with 10 bases between. Germline V gene lookup returns CDR1 SGHRS and CDR2 YFSETQ. CDR3 length equals 15 residues. CDR3 DNA: TGCGCCAGCAGCTTGGCCGGGACAAACTCCTACGAGCAGTACTTC. This codes for CASSLAGTNSYEQYF.

This chain joins TRBV9 and TRBJ2-7; 7 bases agree with TRBD1. The V and J ends lost 3 bases and 2 bases, in that order; junction bases with no gene match: 2. Germline CDR1 is SGDLS and CDR2 is YYNGEE. The CDR3 covers 13 residues. CDR3: CASSAGTAYEQYF. The CDR3, as DNA: TGTGCCAGCAGCGCCGGGACAGCCTACGAGCAGTACTTC.

J is TRBJ2-5 and V is TRBV25-1; D might be TRBD1 (5 bases). Germline V gene sequence: CDR1 MGHDK, CDR2 SYGVNS. V lost 5 bases and J 5 bases, leaving 12 bases between the germline ends. CDR3 length: 13 residues. CDR3 coding DNA: TGTGCCAGCAGTCGGGCAGGGAAGGAGACCCAGTACTTC. Amino acid sequence: CASSRAGKETQYF.

This clone was seen just once. This chain joins TRBV5-6 and TRBJ2-7; D possibly corresponds to TRBD2 (5 bases). The CDR3 totals 13 residues. Per germline, CDR1 SGHDT and CDR2 YYEEEE. With 4 bases removed from V and 0 bases from J, the gap between germline ends came to 8 bases. The CDR3 bases are TGTGCCAGCAGCCTCCGGGACTCCTACGAGCAGTACTTC. Protein sequence: CASSLRDSYEQYF.